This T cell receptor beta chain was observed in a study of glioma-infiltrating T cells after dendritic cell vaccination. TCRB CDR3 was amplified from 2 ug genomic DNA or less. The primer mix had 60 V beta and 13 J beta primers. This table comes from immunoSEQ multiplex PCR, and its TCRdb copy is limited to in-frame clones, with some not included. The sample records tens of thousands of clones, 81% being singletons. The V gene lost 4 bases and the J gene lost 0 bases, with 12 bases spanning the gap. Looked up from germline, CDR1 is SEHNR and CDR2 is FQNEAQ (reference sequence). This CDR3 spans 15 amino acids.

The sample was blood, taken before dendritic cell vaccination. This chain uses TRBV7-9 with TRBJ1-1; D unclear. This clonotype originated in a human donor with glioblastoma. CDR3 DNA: TGTGCCAGCAGCTCTCGCCAATACATGAACACTGAAGCTTTCTTT. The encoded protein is CASSSRQYMNTEAFF.